This TCR beta chain was observed in a study of shared clonotypes between healthy human individuals. Clones were sequenced by immunoSEQ multiplex PCR, and TCRdb holds only the in-frame ones, with some missing. This sample has 170,000 or so clones, with over 50% found just once. This receptor was obtained from a man aged 25 to 40 in good health. Sequenced input: memory CD4+ T cells sorted from blood. Regarding subset: CD45RA-negative fraction.

The CDR3 loop is CASSITSGIYNEQFF. The CDR3 coding sequence is TGTGCCAGCAGCATAACTAGCGGGATTTACAATGAGCAGTTCTTC. The chain combines TRBV13 with TRBJ2-1; 10 bases are a match to TRBD2. CDR3 length equals 15 residues. V was clipped by 5 bases and J by 4 bases; unmatched bases: 5. Per germline, CDR1 PRHDT and CDR2 FYEKMQ (reference sequence).